A single sample gave rise to the 9 T cell receptor beta chains below, sequenced in a study of cytomegalovirus exposure and HLA in healthy donors. A multiplex PCR was run with 60 Vbeta primers and 13 Jbeta primers. Profiling relied on immunoSEQ multiplex PCR, and the TCRdb table lists in-frame clones only, not all of them. The table records roughly 100,000 clones, roughly 70% of them present only once. Sequencing input: PBMCs. Receptors were obtained from a woman aged 50 to 60 in good health and CMV-seropositive.

This chain uses TRBV29-1 with TRBJ2-5, with a weak D call TRBD1 (6 bases). V lost 3 bases, J lost 5 bases, and 10 bases lay in between. The CDR3 loop spans 12 amino acids. Germline assignment: CDR1 SQVTM and CDR2 ANQGSEA. The CDR3 loop is CSVDPGEETQYF. CDR3 coding DNA: TGCAGCGTTGATCCAGGGGAGGAGACCCAGTACTTC. Complete variable domain (other parts from reference TRBV29-1 and TRBJ2-5): SAVISQKPSRDICQRGTSLTIQCQVDSQVTMMFWYRQQPGQSLTLIATANQGSEATYESGFVIDKFPISRPNLTFSTLTVSNMSPEDSSIYLCSVDPGEETQYFGPGTRLLVL.

Concerning this clone itself: This sample includes further DNA sequences coding for the same CDR3. The genes are TRBV29-1 and TRBJ2-7; a possible D gene is TRBD2 (6 bases). This CDR3 has 13 amino acids. V was shortened by 4 bases and J by 3 bases, with 13 bases between the two germline ends. Per germline, CDR1 SQVTM and CDR2 ANQGSEA. The CDR3 bases are TGCAGCGTTGGCGGGGTCGGCAGCTACGAGCAGTACTTC. Residues: CSVGGVGSYEQYF.

The CDR3 DNA follows: TGTGCCAGCAGCTTCGACAGGGGAGATGGCTACACCTTC. Translation gives CASSFDRGDGYTF. This chain connects TRBV5-4 to TRBJ1-2; 8 bases map to TRBD1. V shed 2 bases, J shed 6 bases, and the junction held 3 bases outside the gene matches. CDR1 is SGHNT, CDR2 YYREEE, per germline (reference sequence). The CDR3 loop spans 13 amino acids.

The chain recombines TRBV16 with TRBJ1-4; D is undetermined. The CDR3 covers 14 residues. Germline V gene sequence: CDR1 KGHSY, CDR2 FQNENV. Trimming left V 0 bases short and J 4 bases short, with 6 bases between. CDR3 coding DNA: TGTGCCAGCAGCCAATCGCGGAATAATGAAAAACTGTTTTTT. This gives the protein CASSQSRNNEKLFF.

Of note for this clone: The conserved final phenylalanine or tryptophan is absent from the CDR3, which likely points to a read error. The CDR3: CASSSSTGATEAFL. The CDR3 region has the DNA TGTGCCAGCAGTTCCTCGACAGGGGCCACTGAAGCTTTCCTT. The rearrangement uses TRBV6-6 and TRBJ1-1; 8 bases align to TRBD1. V shed 4 bases and J 4 bases; nucleotides not matched to a gene: 5. CDR3 length equals 14 residues. CDR1 is MNHNY and CDR2 is SVGAGI in the germline V gene (reference sequence).

This chain uses TRBV18 with TRBJ2-1; the match to TRBD2 covers 9 bases. The trim removed 3 bases at V and 8 bases at J, leaving 11 bases unmatched. Germline CDR1 is KGHSH and CDR2 is LQKENI. The CDR3 is 16 residues long. In nucleotides, the CDR3 is TGTGCCAGCTCACCCCTCCTTAGCGGGAGTTTCGATGAGCAGTTCTTC. The encoded protein is CASSPLLSGSFDEQFF.

The chain combines TRBV11-2 with TRBJ1-3; the D gene is possibly TRBD1 (5 bases). Trimming shortened V by 3 bases and J by 8 bases, and 14 bases separated the two germline ends. CDR3 length equals 14 residues. Looked up from germline, CDR1 is SGHAT and CDR2 is FQNNGV. CDR3 region: CASSFNGQGDTIYF. The DNA for the CDR3 is TGTGCCAGCAGCTTCAACGGCCAAGGGGACACCATATATTTT.

This clone was detected only once. The rearrangement joins TRBV7-9 to TRBJ2-3; 7 nucleotides align to TRBD2. The germline V gene has CDR1 SEHNR and CDR2 FQNEAQ (reference sequence). J lost 2 bases, V lost 4 bases, and 12 bases had no gene match. The CDR3 contains 17 residues. CDR3: CASSSVVLAELTDTQYF. The CDR3 DNA reads as TGTGCCAGCAGCTCAGTCGTTCTAGCGGAACTCACAGATACGCAGTATTTT.

This clone was observed a handful of times. The junction and the germline gene differ at one end; a read error may be behind it. The gene calls are TRBV7-9 and TRBJ1-1; D remains unclear. The CDR3 is 12 amino acids. Germline CDR1 and CDR2: SEHNR and FQNEAQ (reference sequence). CDR3 amino acids: CSSSRQHTEAFF. The CDR3 bases are TGTTCCAGCAGCCGACAACACACTGAAGCTTTCTTT.